This TCR beta chain was profiled in a study of blood T cell repertoires in COVID-19 (dated by TCRdb to 2020 to 2022). Some background on the complete study: Samples covering the acute and convalescent phases of COVID-19 were provided by collaborators in the United States, Italy and Spain. The prospective study material was composed of cDNA or gDNA derived from T cells, B-cell-depleted T cells, or PBMCs. The dataset comprised deeply sampled blood TCRbeta repertoires from subjects exposed to, actively infected with, or recovered from COVID-19. The repertoires were released in a freely available public database intended as a resource for research on the immune response to SARS-CoV-2. The samples were drawn from two sources: the first 160 participants of the ongoing ImmuneRACE study, and 1,254 subjects contributed by 6 global collaborators. The sample metadata nearly always contained a de-identified subject ID, COVID-19 status, age in years and sex. Where available, HLA class I and class II types were taken from metadata supplied by the sample provider and were not determined by assay-based typing. The paper as a whole reports these results and caveats: The quantity of clinical and demographic metadata differed by source and by participant and was supplied without curation.

One collaborating source in Seattle enrolled patients during active infection and followed them longitudinally through the course of disease. Collaborating institutions collected whole blood in K2EDTA tubes following their own protocols. Collaborator samples were shipped for TCRbeta analysis as frozen whole blood, isolated PBMCs, or DNA extracted from either sample type. Trimming removed 3 bases from V and 6 bases from J; the gene matches leave 6 bases unexplained. As encoded in the germline V gene, CDR1 is WSHSY while CDR2 is SAAADI. From the cysteine through the phenylalanine, the CDR3 covers 15 amino acids. This entry keeps only the CDR3 DNA: 45 bases, framed from base 1. TCRbeta CDR3 regions were amplified from genomic DNA using the immunoSEQ Assay, a bias-controlled multiplex PCR. The source study handled its data this way. The number of nucleated cells in each sample was estimated from the amplification of reference gene primers within the assay. Sequence reads were collapsed and filtered to measure the absolute abundance of every unique TCRbeta CDR3 rearrangement. For each sample, productive Simpson clonality was calculated as the square root of Simpson's diversity index over productive rearrangements. This is the immuneACCESS table as TCRdb keeps it, with only in-frame sequences that have V and J called. A part of the clones is gone; compared with another copy, unresolved V genes explain less than half, and the rest is unexplained. V, J and clone size are those of that table, while D and trimming were read from the DNA. Present in this sample are about 300,000 clones, roughly nine tenths of which were seen just once. The ten largest clonotypes hold 1.5% to 2% of the sample.

To note about this clone: Its antigen is currently not known. It has no much larger one-base neighbor in the sample; base qualities were not kept.

Recombination linked TRBV10-2 to TRBJ2-2, with 8 bases matching TRBD2. The clonotype comes from a woman younger than 45 with COVID-19, enrolled during active disease. Material: peripheral blood. The nucleotide sequence reads as follows: TGCGCCAGCAGTGAAGAGCGGGGGAGGTCCGGGGAGCTGTTTTTT. The encoded protein is CASSEERGRSGELFF.